These 10 T cell receptor beta chains share one sample of origin, sequenced in a study of cytomegalovirus exposure and HLA in healthy donors. It was with 60 Vbeta and 13 Jbeta primers that the PCR ran. TCRdb's copy holds only in-frame clones and misses some; the assay was immunoSEQ multiplex PCR. Its table lists roughly 150,000 clones. The sample consisted of PBMCs. The receptors shown here come from a woman aged 50 to 65 in good health and CMV-seronegative.

The rearrangement links TRBV9 to TRBJ1-2, with TRBD1 matching 7 bases. The CDR3 is 15 amino acids. V dropped 0 bases and J dropped 1; count of bases not matched to a gene: 3. The V gene's germline CDR1 is SGDLS and CDR2 YYNGEE. The CDR3: CASSVAGDSNYGYTF. The DNA of the CDR3 is TGTGCCAGCAGCGTAGCCGGGGACAGTAACTATGGCTACACCTTC.

The chain has TRBV6-1 and TRBJ1-5, with D tentatively TRBD1 (6 bases). Trimming stripped 1 base from V and 4 bases from J, with 11 bases between. From germline, CDR1 is MNHNS and CDR2 SASEGT. The CDR3 sequence is 15 residues long. The CDR3 is CASSEGGQGNQPQHF. Written as DNA, the CDR3 is TGTGCCAGCAGTGAAGGCGGCCAGGGGAATCAGCCCCAGCATTTT.

The V call is TRBV18, the J call TRBJ2-4; D is perhaps TRBD2 (7 bases). The V and J ends lost 0 bases and 9 bases respectively, with 15 bases between them. The CDR3 is 15 residues long. Looked up from germline, CDR1 is KGHSH and CDR2 is LQKENI. CDR3 bases: TGTGCCAGCTCACCACCAGGGGGGGAAAAGAGCATTCAGTACTTC. It codes for CASSPPGGEKSIQYF.

The rearrangement uses TRBV4-1 and TRBJ1-1; no firm D call. V was shortened by 3 bases and J by 0 bases, with 11 bases between the two germline ends. This CDR3 contains 15 residues. Germline loops: CDR1 MGHRA, CDR2 YSYEKL. The CDR3 DNA sequence: TGCGCCAGCAGCCAGCCAGGCCTCTTGAACACTGAAGCTTTCTTT. Translation gives CASSQPGLLNTEAFF.

The CDR3 coding sequence is TGTGCCAGCTCACCACAGGGACAAGGTCAGCCCCAGCATTTT. It translates to CASSPQGQGQPQHF. The chain combines TRBV18 with TRBJ1-5; maybe TRBD1 (6 bases). Trimming removed 1 base at V and 6 bases at J, with 10 bases between. This CDR3 spans 14 amino acids. Germline loops: CDR1 KGHSH, CDR2 LQKENI.

The genes are TRBV28 and TRBJ1-5; no reliable D call. V was shortened by 5 bases and J by 4 bases, with 9 bases between the two germline ends. Germline loops: CDR1 MDHEN, CDR2 SYDVKM. The CDR3 consists of 13 residues. The CDR3 nucleotides are TGTGCCAGCAGTATGCGGGAAAATCAGCCCCAGCATTTT. It is translated as CASSMRENQPQHF.

This sequence joins TRBV19 and TRBJ1-1; possible D gene TRBD1, 5 bases. Trimming left V 2 bases short and J 7 bases short, with 11 bases between. The CDR3 contains 13 residues. Germline lookup yields CDR1 LNHDA and CDR2 SQIVND (reference sequence). CDR3 DNA sequence: TGTGCCAGTAGTATATCGGGGGATGGTGAAGCTTTCTTT. Its translation: CASSISGDGEAFF.

The chain couples TRBV28 to TRBJ2-7; tentative D call: TRBD1 (5 bases). V lost 3 bases to trimming and J lost 0 bases, with 18 bases between them. Germline assignment: CDR1 MDHEN and CDR2 SYDVKM. This CDR3 region has 17 residues. The CDR3 bases are TGTGCCAGCAGTTTCTCACCTTTGGACACGTTCTCCTACGAGCAGTACTTC. Translated: CASSFSPLDTFSYEQYF.

Comments on this clone: An end of the junction does not agree with germline; a read error may underlie this. The chain couples TRBV18 to TRBJ2-1; D is possibly TRBD1 (5 bases). Per germline, CDR1 KGHSH and CDR2 LQKENI. This CDR3 spans 17 amino acids. The CDR3 region is CASSPRRTPSSDNEQFF. CDR3 bases: TGTGCCAGCTCACCACGTCGGACACCGAGCTCCGACAATGAGCAGTTCTTC. Combining the CDR3 with reference TRBV18 and TRBJ2-1 gives the whole variable domain NAGVMQNPRHLVRRRGQEARLRCSPMKGHSHVYWYRQLPEEGLKFMVYLQKENIIDESGMPKERFSAEFPKEGPSILRIQQVVRGDSAAYFCASSPRRTPSSDNEQFFGPGTRLTVL.

Of note for this clone: The same CDR3 is also encoded by other DNA sequences in this sample. The chain uses TRBV9 and TRBJ2-1; 10 positions match TRBD2. Germline trimming cut 3 bases from V and 0 bases from J; bases unmatched to any gene: 0. Germline lookup yields CDR1 SGDLS and CDR2 YYNGEE. This CDR3 is built from 15 residues. In DNA form, the CDR3 reads TGTGCCAGCAGCGCTAGCGGGAGCTCCTACAATGAGCAGTTCTTC. Its translation is CASSASGSSYNEQFF.